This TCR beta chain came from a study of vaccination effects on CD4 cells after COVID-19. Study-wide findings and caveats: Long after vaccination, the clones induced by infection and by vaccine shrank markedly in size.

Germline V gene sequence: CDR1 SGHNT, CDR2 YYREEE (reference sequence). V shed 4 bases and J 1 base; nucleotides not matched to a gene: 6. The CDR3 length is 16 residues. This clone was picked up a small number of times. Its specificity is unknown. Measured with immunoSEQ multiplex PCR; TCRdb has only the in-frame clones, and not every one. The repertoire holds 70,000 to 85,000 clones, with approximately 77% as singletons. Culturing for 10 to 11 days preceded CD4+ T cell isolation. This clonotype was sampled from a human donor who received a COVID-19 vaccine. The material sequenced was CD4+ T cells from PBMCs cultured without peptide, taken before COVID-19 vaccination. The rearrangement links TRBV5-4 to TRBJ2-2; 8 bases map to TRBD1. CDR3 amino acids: CASSPDRAMNTGELFF. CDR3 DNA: TGTGCCAGCAGCCCGGACAGGGCCATGAACACCGGGGAGCTGTTTTTT.